What follows describes a single TCR beta chain. Two nested PCRs, run for around 15 and 10 cycles, were applied to TCRalpha and TCRbeta cDNA. TCRdb re-called the 5' RACE reads; one entry per CDR3 protein, DNA not given. The sample features about 160,000 distinct CDR3 sequences, with 2% to 2.5% in its top ten. Germline V CDR1 and CDR2: MNHEY, SVGEGT. This CDR3 region has 14 residues. The data were obtained in a study of monozygotic twins with inflammatory bowel disease. The chain uses TRBV6-2 or TRBV6-3 and TRBJ1-5; the TRBD1 assignment by TCRdb is unverifiable without DNA. The source is a human donor with ulcerative colitis or Crohn's disease, or a healthy co-twin of an affected twin (not recorded which). The specimen sequenced was blood. The CDR3 protein is CASSRSTGSQPQHF.